This TCR beta chain emerged from a study of blood T cell repertoires in COVID-19. As for the study in general: There were acute and convalescent COVID-19 samples, and they came from the United States, Italy and Spain. T cells, B-cell-depleted T cells, or PBMCs provided the cDNA or gDNA that served as material.

In the study's own analysis: Estimates of nucleated cell counts were drawn from the amplification of reference gene primers. Clones were sequenced by immunoSEQ multiplex PCR, and TCRdb holds only the in-frame ones, with some missing. V and J calls and clone size are given by that table; D and trimming were obtained from the DNA. The table has over 90,000 clones, about 90% seen once. This CDR3 is 18 amino acids long. Germline V gives CDR1 SEHNR, CDR2 FQNEAQ (reference sequence). Trimming removed 5 bases from V and 6 bases from J; junction bases left unmatched: 17. The rearrangement uses TRBV7-9 and TRBJ1-1, with 11 bases aligning to TRBD1. The TCR sequence derives from a human donor in a cohort sampled during active COVID-19. The specimen sequenced was peripheral blood. CDR3 nucleotide sequence: TGTGCCAGCAGCCCAAGAGGCAAAGGGGACAGGGGGTTCCCTGAAGCTTTCTTT. Protein product: CASSPRGKGDRGFPEAFF.